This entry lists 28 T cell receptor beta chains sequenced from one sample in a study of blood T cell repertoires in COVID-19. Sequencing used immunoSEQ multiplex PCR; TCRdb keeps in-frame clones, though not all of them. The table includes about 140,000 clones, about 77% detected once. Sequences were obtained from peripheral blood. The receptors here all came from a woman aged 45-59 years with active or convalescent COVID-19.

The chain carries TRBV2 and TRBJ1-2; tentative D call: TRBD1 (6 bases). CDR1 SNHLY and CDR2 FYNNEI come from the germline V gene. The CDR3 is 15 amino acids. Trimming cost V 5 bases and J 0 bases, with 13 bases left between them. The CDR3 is CASSSDRTANYGYTF. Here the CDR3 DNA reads TGTGCCAGCAGTTCAGATCGGACAGCTAACTATGGCTACACCTTC.

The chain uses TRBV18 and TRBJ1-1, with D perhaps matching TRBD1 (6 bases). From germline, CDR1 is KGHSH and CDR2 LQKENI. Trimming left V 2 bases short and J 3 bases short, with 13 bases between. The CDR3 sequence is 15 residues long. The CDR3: CASSPEGGIDTEAFF. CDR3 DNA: TGTGCCAGCTCACCAGAAGGGGGTATTGACACTGAAGCTTTCTTT.

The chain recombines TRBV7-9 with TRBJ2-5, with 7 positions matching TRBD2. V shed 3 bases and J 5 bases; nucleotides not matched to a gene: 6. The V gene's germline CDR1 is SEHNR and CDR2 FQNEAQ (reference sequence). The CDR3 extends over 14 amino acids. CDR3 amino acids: CASSFAGGRETQYF. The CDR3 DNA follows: TGTGCCAGCAGCTTTGCCGGGGGGAGGGAGACCCAGTACTTC.

The CDR3 is CASSVVLTTPQHF. The CDR3 nucleotides are TGTGCCAGCAGCGTAGTTCTGACTACCCCCCAGCATTTT. The V call is TRBV9, the J call TRBJ1-5, with D uncertain. CDR1 and CDR2 (germline): SGDLS, YYNGEE. The CDR3 contains 13 residues. Trimming removed 0 bases from V and 10 bases from J, with 11 bases in between.

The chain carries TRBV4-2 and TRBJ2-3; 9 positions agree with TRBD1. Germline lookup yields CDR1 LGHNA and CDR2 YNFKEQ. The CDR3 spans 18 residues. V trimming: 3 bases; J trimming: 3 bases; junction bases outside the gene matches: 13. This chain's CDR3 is CASSQGALGTGRTDTQYF. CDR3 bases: TGTGCCAGCAGCCAGGGGGCACTGGGGACAGGGAGGACAGATACGCAGTATTTT.

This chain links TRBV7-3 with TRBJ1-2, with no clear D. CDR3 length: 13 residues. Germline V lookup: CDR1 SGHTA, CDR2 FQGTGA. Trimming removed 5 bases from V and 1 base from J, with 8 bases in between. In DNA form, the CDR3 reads TGTGCCAGCAGCCTCCACAATAACTATGGCTACACCTTC. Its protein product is CASSLHNNYGYTF.

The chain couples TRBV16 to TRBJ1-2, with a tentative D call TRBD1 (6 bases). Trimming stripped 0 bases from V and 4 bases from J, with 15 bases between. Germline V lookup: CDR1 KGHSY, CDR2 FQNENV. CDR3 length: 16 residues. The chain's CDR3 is CASSQSRQGLGYGYTF. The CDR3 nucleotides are TGTGCCAGCAGCCAATCTCGGCAGGGGTTAGGCTATGGCTACACCTTC.

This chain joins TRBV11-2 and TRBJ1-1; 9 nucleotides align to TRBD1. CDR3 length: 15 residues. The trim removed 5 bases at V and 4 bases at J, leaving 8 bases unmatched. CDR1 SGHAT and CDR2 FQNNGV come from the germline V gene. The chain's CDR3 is CASSPQQGAVTEAFF. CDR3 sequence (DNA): TGTGCCAGCAGCCCACAACAGGGGGCGGTCACTGAAGCTTTCTTT.

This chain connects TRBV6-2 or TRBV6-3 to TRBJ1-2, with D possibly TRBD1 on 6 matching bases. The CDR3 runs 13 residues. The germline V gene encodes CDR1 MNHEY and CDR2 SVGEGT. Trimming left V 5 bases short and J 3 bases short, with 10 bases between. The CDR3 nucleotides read TGTGCCAGCAGTGGACAGCTTCACTATGGCTACACCTTC. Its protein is CASSGQLHYGYTF.

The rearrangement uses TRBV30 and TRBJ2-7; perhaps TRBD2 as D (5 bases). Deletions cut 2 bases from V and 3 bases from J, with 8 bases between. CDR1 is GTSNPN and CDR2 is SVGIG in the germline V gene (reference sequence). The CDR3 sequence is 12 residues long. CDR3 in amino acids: CAWSSGGYEQYF. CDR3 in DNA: TGTGCCTGGAGTTCAGGAGGCTACGAGCAGTACTTC.

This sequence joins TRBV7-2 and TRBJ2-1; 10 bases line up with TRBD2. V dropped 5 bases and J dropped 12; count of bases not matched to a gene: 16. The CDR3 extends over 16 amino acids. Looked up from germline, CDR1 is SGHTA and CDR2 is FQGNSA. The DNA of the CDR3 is TGTGCCAGCAGCCTGTCCCTAGCGGGAGACCTAGGGAGGCAGTTCTTC. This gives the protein CASSLSLAGDLGRQFF.

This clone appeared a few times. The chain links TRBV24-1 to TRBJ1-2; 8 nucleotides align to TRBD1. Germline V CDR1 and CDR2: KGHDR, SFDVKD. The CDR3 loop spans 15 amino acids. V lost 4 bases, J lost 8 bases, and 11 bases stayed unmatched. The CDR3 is CATSDPGTGKRGYTF. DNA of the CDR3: TGTGCCACCAGTGACCCCGGGACAGGCAAGCGGGGCTACACCTTC.

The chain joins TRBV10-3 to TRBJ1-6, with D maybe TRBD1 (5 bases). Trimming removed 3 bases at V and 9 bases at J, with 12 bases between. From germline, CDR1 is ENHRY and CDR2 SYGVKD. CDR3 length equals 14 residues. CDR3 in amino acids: CAISDIGRGSPLHF. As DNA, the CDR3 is TGTGCCATCAGTGATATAGGAAGGGGTTCACCCCTCCACTTT.

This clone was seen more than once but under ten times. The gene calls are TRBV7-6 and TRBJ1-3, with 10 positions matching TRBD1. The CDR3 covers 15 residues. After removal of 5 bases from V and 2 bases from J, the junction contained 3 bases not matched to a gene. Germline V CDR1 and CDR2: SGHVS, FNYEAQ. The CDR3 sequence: CASSVDRGAGNTIYF. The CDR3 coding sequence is TGTGCCAGCAGCGTGGACAGGGGGGCTGGAAACACCATATATTTT.

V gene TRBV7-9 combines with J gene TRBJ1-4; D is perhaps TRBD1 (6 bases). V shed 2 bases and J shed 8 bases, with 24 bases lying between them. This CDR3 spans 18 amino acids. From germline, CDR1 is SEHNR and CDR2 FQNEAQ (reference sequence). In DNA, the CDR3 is TGTGCCAGCAGCTTAAGGCCGTCCGGGCTCCAGGGGCGCGAAAAACTGTTTTTT. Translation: CASSLRPSGLQGREKLFF.

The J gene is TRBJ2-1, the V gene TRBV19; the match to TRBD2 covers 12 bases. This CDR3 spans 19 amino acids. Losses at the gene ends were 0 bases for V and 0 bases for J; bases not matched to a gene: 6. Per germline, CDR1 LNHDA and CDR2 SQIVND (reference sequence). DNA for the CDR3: TGTGCCAGTAGTATAGACAGGGGGGGACTAGCGGGCTCCTACAATGAGCAGTTCTTC. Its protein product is CASSIDRGGLAGSYNEQFF. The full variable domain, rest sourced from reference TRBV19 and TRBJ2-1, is DGGITQSPKYLFRKEGQNVTLSCEQNLNHDAMYWYRQDPGQGLRLIYYSQIVNDFQKGDIAEGYSVSREKKESFPLTVTSAQKNPTAFYLCASSIDRGGLAGSYNEQFFGPGTRLTVL.

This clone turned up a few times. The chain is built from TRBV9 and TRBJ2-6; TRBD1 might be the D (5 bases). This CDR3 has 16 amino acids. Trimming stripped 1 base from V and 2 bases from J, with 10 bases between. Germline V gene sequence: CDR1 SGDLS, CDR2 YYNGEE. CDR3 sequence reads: CASSVQGKTGANVLTF. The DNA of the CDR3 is TGTGCCAGCAGCGTACAGGGTAAGACTGGGGCCAACGTCCTGACTTTC.

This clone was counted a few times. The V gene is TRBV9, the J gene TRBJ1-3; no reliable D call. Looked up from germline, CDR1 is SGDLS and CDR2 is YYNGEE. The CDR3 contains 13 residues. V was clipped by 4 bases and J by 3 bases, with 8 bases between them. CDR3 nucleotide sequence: TGTGCCAGCAGCCCCCCAAATGGAAACACCATATATTTT. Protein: CASSPPNGNTIYF.

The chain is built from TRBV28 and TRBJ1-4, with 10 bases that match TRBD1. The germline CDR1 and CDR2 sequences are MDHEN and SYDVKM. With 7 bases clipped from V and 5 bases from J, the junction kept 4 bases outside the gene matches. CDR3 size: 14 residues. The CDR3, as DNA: TGTGCCAGCACCACGGACAGGGGGAATGAAAAACTGTTTTTT. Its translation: CASTTDRGNEKLFF.

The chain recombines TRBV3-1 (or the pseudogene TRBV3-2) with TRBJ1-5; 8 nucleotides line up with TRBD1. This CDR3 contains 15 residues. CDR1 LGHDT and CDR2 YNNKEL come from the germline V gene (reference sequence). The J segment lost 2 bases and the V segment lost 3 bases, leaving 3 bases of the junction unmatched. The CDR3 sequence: CASSQGGQGNQPQHF. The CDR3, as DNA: TGTGCCAGCAGCCAGGGGGGACAGGGCAATCAGCCCCAGCATTTT.

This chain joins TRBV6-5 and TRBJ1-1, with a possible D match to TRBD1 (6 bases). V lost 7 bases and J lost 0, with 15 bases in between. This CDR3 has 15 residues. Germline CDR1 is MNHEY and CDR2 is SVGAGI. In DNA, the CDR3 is TGTGCCAGCATTTTTTATGGGGGCCTGAACACTGAAGCTTTCTTT. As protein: CASIFYGGLNTEAFF.

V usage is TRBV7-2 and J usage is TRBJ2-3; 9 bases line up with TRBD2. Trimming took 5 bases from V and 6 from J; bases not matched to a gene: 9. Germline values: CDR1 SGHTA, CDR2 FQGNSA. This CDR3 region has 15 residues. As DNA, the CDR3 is TGTGCCAGCAGCATCCGACTAGCGGAGCATGATACGCAGTATTTT. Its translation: CASSIRLAEHDTQYF.

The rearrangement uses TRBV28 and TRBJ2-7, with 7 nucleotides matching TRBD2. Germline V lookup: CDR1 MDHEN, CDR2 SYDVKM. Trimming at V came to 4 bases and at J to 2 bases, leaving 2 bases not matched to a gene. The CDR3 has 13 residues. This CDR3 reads CASSSAGTYEQYF. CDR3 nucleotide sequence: TGTGCCAGCAGTTCAGCGGGAACCTACGAGCAGTACTTC.

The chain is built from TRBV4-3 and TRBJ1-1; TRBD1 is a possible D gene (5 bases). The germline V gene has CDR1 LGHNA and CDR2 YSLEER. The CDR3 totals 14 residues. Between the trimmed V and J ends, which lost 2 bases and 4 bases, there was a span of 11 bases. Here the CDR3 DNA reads TGCGCCAGCAGCCAAATCCCGGGGGGCACTGAAGCTTTCTTT. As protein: CASSQIPGGTEAFF.

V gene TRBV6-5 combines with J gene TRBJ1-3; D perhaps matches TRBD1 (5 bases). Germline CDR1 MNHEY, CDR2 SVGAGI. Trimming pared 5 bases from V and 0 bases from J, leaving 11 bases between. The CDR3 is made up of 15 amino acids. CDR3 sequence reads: CASSPDRTSGNTIYF. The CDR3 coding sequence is TGTGCCAGCAGTCCCGACAGAACCTCTGGAAACACCATATATTTT.

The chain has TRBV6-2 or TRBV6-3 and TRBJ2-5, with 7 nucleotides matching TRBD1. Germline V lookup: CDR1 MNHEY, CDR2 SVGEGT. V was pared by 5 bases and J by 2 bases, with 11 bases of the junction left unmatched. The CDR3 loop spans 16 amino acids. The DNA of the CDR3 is TGTGCCAGCAGTGGATTTGGGACAGAATTTCAAGAGACCCAGTACTTC. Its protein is CASSGFGTEFQETQYF.

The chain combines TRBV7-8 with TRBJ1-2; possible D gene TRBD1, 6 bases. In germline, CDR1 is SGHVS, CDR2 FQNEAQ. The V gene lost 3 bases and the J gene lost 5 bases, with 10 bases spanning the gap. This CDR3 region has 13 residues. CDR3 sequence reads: CASSFGQQYGYTF. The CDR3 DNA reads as TGTGCCAGCAGCTTCGGACAGCAGTATGGCTACACCTTC.

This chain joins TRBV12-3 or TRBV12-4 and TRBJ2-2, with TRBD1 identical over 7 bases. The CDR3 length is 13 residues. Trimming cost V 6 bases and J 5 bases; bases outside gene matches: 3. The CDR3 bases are TGTGCCAGCAGCTTGACAGGGACCGGGGAGCTGTTTTTT. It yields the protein CASSLTGTGELFF.